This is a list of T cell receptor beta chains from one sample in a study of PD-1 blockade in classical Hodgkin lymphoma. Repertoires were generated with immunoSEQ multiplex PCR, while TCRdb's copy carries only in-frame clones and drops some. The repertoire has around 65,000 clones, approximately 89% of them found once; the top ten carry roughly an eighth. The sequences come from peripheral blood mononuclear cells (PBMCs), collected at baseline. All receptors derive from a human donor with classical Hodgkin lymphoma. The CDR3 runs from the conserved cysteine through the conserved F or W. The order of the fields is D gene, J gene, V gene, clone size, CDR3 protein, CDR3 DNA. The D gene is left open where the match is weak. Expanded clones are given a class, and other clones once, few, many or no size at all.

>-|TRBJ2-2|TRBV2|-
CASSVTVNTGELFF
TGTGCCAGCAGTGTCACAGTGAACACCGGGGAGCTGTTTTTT
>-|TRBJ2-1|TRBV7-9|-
CASSSPFVNEQFF
TGTGCCAGCAGCTCACCGTTTGTTAATGAGCAGTTCTTC
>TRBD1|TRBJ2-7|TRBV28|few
CASRVPGQGDEQYF
TGTGCCAGCAGGGTACCGGGACAGGGGGACGAGCAGTACTTC
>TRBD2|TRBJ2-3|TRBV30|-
CAWSVLAGEGTDTQYF
TGTGCCTGGAGTGTTCTAGCGGGGGAGGGAACAGATACGCAGTATTTT
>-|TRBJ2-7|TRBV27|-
CANHIGPSYEQYF
TGTGCCAACCATATCGGACCCTCCTACGAGCAGTACTTC
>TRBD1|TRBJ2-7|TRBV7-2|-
CASSKSTGTEQYF
TGTGCCAGCAGTAAATCGACAGGGACCGAGCAGTACTTC
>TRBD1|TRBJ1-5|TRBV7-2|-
CASRTGGAGNQPQHF
TGTGCCAGCAGGACAGGGGGGGCGGGCAATCAGCCCCAGCATTTT
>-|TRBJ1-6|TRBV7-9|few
CASTRGSPLHF
TGTGCCAGCACCCGAGGCTCACCCCTCCACTTT
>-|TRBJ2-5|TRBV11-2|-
CASSLGVAVAETQYF
TGTGCCAGCAGCTTAGGGGTAGCGGTGGCAGAGACCCAGTACTTC
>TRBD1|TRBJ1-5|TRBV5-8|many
CASSEETGGIWEQPQHF
TGTGCCAGCAGCGAGGAGACAGGGGGGATCTGGGAACAGCCCCAGCATTTT
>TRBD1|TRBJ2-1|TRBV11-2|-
CASSFGTGLYEQFF
TGTGCCAGCAGCTTCGGGACAGGGCTCTATGAGCAGTTCTTC
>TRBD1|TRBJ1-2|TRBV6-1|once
CASSDRGRGLNGYTF
TGTGCCAGCAGTGACCGGGGCAGGGGGCTCAATGGCTACACCTTC
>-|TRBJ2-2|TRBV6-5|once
CASSYTGPAGELFF
TGTGCCAGCAGTTATACGGGGCCCGCCGGGGAGCTGTTTTTT
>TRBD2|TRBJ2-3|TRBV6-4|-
CASSDSASGVTDTQYF
TGTGCCAGCAGTGACTCGGCTAGCGGGGTGACAGATACGCAGTATTTT
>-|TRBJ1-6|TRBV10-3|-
CAISGQNNSPLHF
TGTGCCATCAGTGGTCAGAATAATTCACCCCTCCACTTT
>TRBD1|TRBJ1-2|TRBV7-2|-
CASSPRGGQGYYGYTF
TGTGCCAGCAGCCCACGAGGGGGACAGGGCTACTATGGCTACACCTTC
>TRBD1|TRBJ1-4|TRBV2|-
CASSEGTGVGEKLFF
TGTGCCAGCAGTGAAGGGACAGGGGTAGGCGAAAAACTGTTTTTT